The next 17 T cell receptor beta chains were all read from a single sample in a study of CD8 T cells in ankylosing spondylitis. MiXCR, applied by TCRdb to the 5' RACE reads, yields one record per CDR3 protein. The table shows about 92,000 distinct CDR3 sequences, with 8.5% to 9% occurring only once. Material for sequencing was blood, either unsorted or a sorted T cell fraction (not recorded which). The receptors were sampled from a male donor with ankylosing spondylitis or in good health (not recorded which).

In this sample, this clonotype turned up many times. This chain connects TRBV5-1 to TRBJ1-3; D is unclear. The CDR3 runs to 14 residues. V lost 2 bases, J lost 0 bases, and 6 bases lay in between. The V gene's germline CDR1 is SGHRS and CDR2 YFSETQ. The CDR3 here is CASSFGDSGNTIYF. CDR3 nucleotide sequence: TGCGCCAGCAGCTTTGGGGACTCTGGAAACACCATATATTTT.

This clonotype was seen ten or more times. The chain's CDR3 is CASSSRDRGLYEQFF. CDR3 DNA sequence: TGTGCCAGCAGTTCCCGGGACAGGGGGCTTTATGAGCAGTTCTTC. This chain uses TRBV12-3 or TRBV12-4 with TRBJ2-1; TRBD1 aligns across 12 bases. The CDR3 is 15 amino acids. The J segment lost 8 bases and the V segment lost 4 bases, leaving 6 bases of the junction unmatched.

This clonotype was recorded many times. The rearrangement joins TRBV7-9 to TRBJ2-2, with a weak D call TRBD2 (5 bases). Germline V gives CDR1 SEHNR, CDR2 FQNEAQ (reference sequence). The CDR3 has 15 residues. The V end lost 5 bases, the J end lost 4 bases, and 14 bases lay between the germline ends. CDR3 in amino acids: CASSPRAGSTGELFF. The CDR3 bases are TGTGCCAGCAGCCCGAGGGCGGGTAGCACCGGGGAGCTGTTTTTT.

This clonotype was counted many times. A read error may account for a junction end that differs from germline. This rearrangement joins TRBV2 to TRBJ2-1; 8 bases agree with TRBD2. The V gene's germline CDR1 is SNHLY and CDR2 FYNNEI. CDR3 length: 11 amino acids. CDR3 coding DNA: TGTGCCAGCTGGGGTGGTAGCGGGGTTCCCTTC. This gives the protein CASWGGSGVPF.

This clonotype has a count of ten or more. The gene calls are TRBV18 and TRBJ2-3; D gene unclear. The germline V and J ends were trimmed by 5 bases and 2 bases, with 14 bases remaining between them. Germline CDR1 is KGHSH and CDR2 is LQKENI. This CDR3 has 15 residues. The CDR3 here is CASSAQRLDTDTQYF. CDR3 bases: TGTGCCAGCTCAGCTCAGCGATTAGACACAGATACGCAGTATTTT.

This clonotype was recorded a few times. This chain links TRBV11-2 with TRBJ2-2; possibly TRBD2 for D (7 bases). The V end lost 0 bases, the J end lost 2 bases, and 16 bases lay between the germline ends. Germline V CDR1 and CDR2: SGHAT, FQNNGV. The CDR3 length is 18 residues. CDR3 residues: CASSLDSRRGANTGELFF. CDR3 sequence (DNA): TGTGCCAGCAGCTTAGACTCACGTCGGGGGGCCAACACCGGGGAGCTGTTTTTT.

This clonotype was picked up many times. The chain links TRBV6-2 or TRBV6-3 to TRBJ2-7; D tentatively reads TRBD1 or TRBD2 (5 bases each). CDR1 is MNHEY, CDR2 SVGEGT, per germline. The germline V and J ends were trimmed by 0 bases and 2 bases, with 8 bases remaining between them. This CDR3 region has 14 residues. CDR3 residues: CASSYSRGPYEQYF. For the CDR3, the DNA is TGTGCCAGCAGTTACTCGAGGGGTCCCTACGAGCAGTACTTC.

This clonotype was observed at least ten times. The chain is built from TRBV29-1 and TRBJ1-2; D is unclear. Deletions cut 5 bases from V and 4 bases from J, with 11 bases between. CDR1 SQVTM and CDR2 ANQGSEA come from the germline V gene. This CDR3 has 12 amino acids. The CDR3 protein is CSVPDGVYGYTF. The CDR3, as DNA: TGCAGCGTTCCGGACGGCGTCTATGGCTACACCTTC. The full variable domain, in which reference TRBV29-1 and TRBJ1-2 provide the parts outside the CDR3, is SAVISQKPSRDICQRGTSLTIQCQVDSQVTMMFWYRQQPGQSLTLIATANQGSEATYESGFVIDKFPISRPNLTFSTLTVSNMSPEDSSIYLCSVPDGVYGYTFGSGTRLTVV.

This clonotype was found many times. The rearrangement links TRBV5-5 to TRBJ1-3; D remains unclear. The germline V and J ends were trimmed by 4 bases and 4 bases, with 12 bases remaining between them. Germline CDR1 is SGHKS and CDR2 is YYEKEE (reference sequence). This CDR3 is 14 amino acids long. In nucleotides, the CDR3 is TGTGCCAGCAGCCTCGACCCGAGCGGAAACACCATATATTTT. This encodes CASSLDPSGNTIYF.

At least ten counts were recorded for this clonotype. The genes are TRBV5-1 and TRBJ2-7, with D maybe TRBD1 (5 bases). In germline, CDR1 is SGHRS, CDR2 YFSETQ. This CDR3 contains 13 residues. V lost 0 bases and J 2 bases, leaving 6 bases between the germline ends. CDR3 in DNA: TGCGCCAGCAGCTTGGACAGGCCCTACGAGCAGTACTTC. It specifies CASSLDRPYEQYF.

This clonotype was detected ten times or more. The chain joins TRBV7-3 to TRBJ2-5; D is ambiguous. Germline loops: CDR1 SGHTA, CDR2 FQGTGA. The V and J ends lost 0 bases and 0 bases respectively, with 8 bases between them. There are 15 residues in the CDR3. CDR3 sequence: CASSLTPGYQETQYF. CDR3 in DNA: TGTGCCAGCAGCTTAACGCCCGGATACCAAGAGACCCAGTACTTC.

The chain uses TRBV7-3 and TRBJ2-3; D assignment may be TRBD1 or TRBD2 (5 bases each). Germline-derived CDR1 and CDR2 are SGHTA and FQGTGA. Trimming took 4 bases from V and 6 from J, leaving 17 bases between them. CDR3 size: 15 residues. DNA for the CDR3: TGTGCCAGCAGCTCCCTGGGGCTAGCTTTGGATACGCAGTATTTT. Amino acid sequence: CASSSLGLALDTQYF.

The table lists this clonotype with a few counts. This chain uses TRBV7-9 with TRBJ1-1; D ambiguous. The germline V gene encodes CDR1 SEHNR and CDR2 FQNEAQ (reference sequence). Deletions cut 0 bases from V and 4 bases from J, with 3 bases between. The CDR3 consists of 12 residues. This CDR3 reads CASSLAATEAFF. The CDR3 nucleotides are TGTGCCAGCAGCTTAGCTGCCACTGAAGCTTTCTTT.

This clonotype has more than one count but fewer than ten. The chain uses TRBV4-1 and TRBJ2-2, with D possibly matching TRBD1 (6 bases). The CDR3 has 16 amino acids. Per the germline V gene, CDR1 is MGHRA and CDR2 is YSYEKL. The V end lost 0 bases, the J end lost 4 bases, and 12 bases lay between the germline ends. The CDR3 DNA reads TGCGCCAGCAGCCAAGAAGGGGGACGAAGCACCGGGGAGCTGTTTTTT. Protein product: CASSQEGGRSTGELFF.

This chain joins TRBV7-9 and TRBJ2-7; tentative D call: TRBD1 (6 bases). The ends were cut back, 4 bases at V and 6 bases at J, with 10 bases in the middle. Germline values: CDR1 SEHNR, CDR2 FQNEAQ (reference sequence). This CDR3 has 12 amino acids. CDR3 in amino acids: CASSSNRAEQYF. CDR3 DNA: TGTGCCAGCAGCTCGAACAGGGCCGAGCAGTACTTC.

In this sample, this clonotype turned up a few times. V and J are TRBV18 and TRBJ2-2; D is possibly TRBD1 (6 bases). CDR1 KGHSH and CDR2 LQKENI come from the germline V gene. The length of the CDR3 is 17 residues. Between the trimmed V and J ends, which lost 3 bases and 1 base, there was a span of 15 bases. The CDR3 region is CASSPLAPGQNTGELFF. The DNA for the CDR3 is TGTGCCAGCTCACCGCTTGCCCCGGGACAGAACACCGGGGAGCTGTTTTTT.

In this sample, this clonotype turned up many times. This chain connects TRBV20-1 to TRBJ2-7; 8 positions agree with TRBD1. The J segment lost 5 bases and the V segment lost 0 bases, leaving 18 bases of the junction unmatched. Germline V gene data show CDR1 as DFQATT and CDR2 as SNEGSKA (reference sequence). The CDR3 has 18 residues. CDR3 nucleotide sequence: TGCAGTGCTAGAGATATCCCAACAAGGACAGGGAGATTCAACGAGCAGTACTTC. Translated: CSARDIPTRTGRFNEQYF.